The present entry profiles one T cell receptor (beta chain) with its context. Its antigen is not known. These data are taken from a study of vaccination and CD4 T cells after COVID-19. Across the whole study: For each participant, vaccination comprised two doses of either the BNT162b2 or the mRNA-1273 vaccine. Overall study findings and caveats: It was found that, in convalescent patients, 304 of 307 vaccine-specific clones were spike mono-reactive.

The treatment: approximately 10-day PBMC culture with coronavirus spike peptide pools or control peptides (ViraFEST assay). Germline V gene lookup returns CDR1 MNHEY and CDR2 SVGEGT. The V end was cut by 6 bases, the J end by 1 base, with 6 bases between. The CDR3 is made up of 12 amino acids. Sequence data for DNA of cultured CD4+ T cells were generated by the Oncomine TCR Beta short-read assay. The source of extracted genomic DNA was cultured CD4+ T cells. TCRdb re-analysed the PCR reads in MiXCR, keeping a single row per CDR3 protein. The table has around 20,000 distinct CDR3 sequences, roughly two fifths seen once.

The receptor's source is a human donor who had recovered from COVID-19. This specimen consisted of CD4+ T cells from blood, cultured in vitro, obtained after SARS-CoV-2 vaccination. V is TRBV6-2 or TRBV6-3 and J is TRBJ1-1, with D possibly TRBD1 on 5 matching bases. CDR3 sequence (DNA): TGTGCCAGCAGGGACACGAACACTGAAGCTTTCTTT. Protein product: CASRDTNTEAFF.